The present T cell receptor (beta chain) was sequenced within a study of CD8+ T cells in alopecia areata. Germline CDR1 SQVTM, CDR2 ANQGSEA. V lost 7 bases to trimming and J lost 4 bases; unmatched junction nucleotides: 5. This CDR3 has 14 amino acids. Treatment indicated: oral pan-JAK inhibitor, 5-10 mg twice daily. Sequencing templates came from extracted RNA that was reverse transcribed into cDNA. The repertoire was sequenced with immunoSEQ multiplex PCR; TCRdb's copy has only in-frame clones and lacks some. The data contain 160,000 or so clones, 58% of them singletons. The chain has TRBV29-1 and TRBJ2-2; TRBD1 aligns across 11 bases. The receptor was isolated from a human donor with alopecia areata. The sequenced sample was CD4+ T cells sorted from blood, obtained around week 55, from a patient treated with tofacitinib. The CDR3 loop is CSAGQGATTGELFF. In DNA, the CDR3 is TGCAGCGCCGGACAGGGGGCTACCACCGGGGAGCTGTTTTTT.